Listed here is a single T cell receptor beta chain. Its antigen is currently not known. No base quality information exists; no much larger clone differs at one position. The germline V gene (reference sequence) sets CDR1 to SEHNR and CDR2 to FQNEAQ. The CDR3 sequence holds 17 residues, the cysteine and phenylalanine included. Only the CDR3 DNA stays, 51 bases, in frame from base 1. Trimming removed 2 bases from V and 8 bases from J, leaving 24 bases between the germline ends. Libraries were made using the immunoSEQ multiplex PCR assay. The multiplex PCR relied on a mix of 60 forward primers for TCR Vbeta segments and 13 reverse primers for TCR Jbeta segments. Amplification of the CDR3 region of rearranged TCR beta genes was performed with a multiplex PCR assay on genomic DNA. The Illumina HiSeq System was used to sequence the amplified TCR beta libraries as 87-base-pair reads. Processing in the source paper ran as follows. A later analysis tallied tens of millions of unique TCR beta chains across the 666 repertoires, and about 10 million of those chains were shared by two or more donors. A nearest-neighbor algorithm error-corrected the raw reads and collapsed the reads into unique sequences, merging closely related sequences to remove PCR and sequencing errors. V, D and J gene segments were assigned by aligning CDR3 sequences to IMGT reference sequences. For a sequence to be retained, at least a six-nucleotide match to both a V gene segment and a J gene segment was required. A rearrangement counted as productive if the CDR3 had no stop codons and remained in frame with V and J, and every other rearrangement counted as non-productive. CDR3 was defined according to IMGT convention as the region running from the second conserved V-encoded cysteine to the conserved J-encoded phenylalanine. The earlier analysis of about 610 of the donors excluded any sequence lacking an unambiguous match to a single V gene segment. An earlier analysis of 500 to 700 of the donors classified V segments as functional when productive rearrangements were above 56.7% and as segregating when the standard deviation between donors was above 5%. A statistical classification framework was developed to diagnose cytomegalovirus status using the catalog of TCR beta chain sequences. A later analysis assigned V and J genes by comparing TCR nucleotide sequences with IMGT/GENE-DB human TR gene sequences. In a later analysis, CDR3 sequences and most-parsimonious VDJ recombination scenarios were assigned using the TCRdist pipeline. In a later analysis, each TCR beta chain was defined by its CDR3 amino acid sequence together with its V-gene family, and reads without a unique V-gene family were excluded. A later analysis removed 592 highly shared, low-generation-probability nucleotide sequences to deal with suspected cross-contamination and a sequencing artifact. In a later analysis, a clonal expansion index was calculated for each public chain from normalized within-repertoire ranks of inferred template counts. In a later analysis, generation probabilities were computed with a VDJ recombination model fitted to out-of-frame rearrangements, and the resulting probabilities were checked against IGoR. A later analysis scored TCR-TCR, TCR-HLA and TCR-CMV co-occurrence with hypergeometric tests, applying a repertoire-size bias correction to TCR pairs. False discovery rates were estimated in a later analysis by permuting HLA or CMV assignments 20 times. A later analysis grouped co-occurring TCRs with DBSCAN, adding TCRdist sequence similarity when clustering within HLA-allele-positive subsets. Co-occurrence clustering excluded repertoires with fewer than 30,000 or more than 120,000 public chains, plus five with anomalous nucleotide sharing. This immuneACCESS table, as held by TCRdb, lists in-frame sequences with V and J called but not all clones. Of the missing ones, under half trace to an unresolved V gene in checked studies; the others have no known cause. V and J calls and clone size are those listed in that table; D and trimming were worked out from the DNA. This sample lists around 110,000 clones; 65% to 80% were detected once. The top ten constitute 3.6% of the sample.

The sample belongs to a study of cytomegalovirus exposure and HLA in healthy donors listed by TCRdb under 2017. Concerning the study at large: In an earlier analysis of approximately 640 of the donors, 250 to 350 Gb of sequence data and approximately 120 million unique TCR beta sequences from 180 million or so T cells were reported. An early release that covered approximately 600 HLA-typed donors contained approximately 300 gigabases of sequencing data and 75 million to 100 million unique TCR sequences. Among the roughly 400 genotyped donors, about 85% belonged to the genetic ancestry cluster associated with self-reported Caucasian donors. The study aimed to test whether signatures of past pathogen exposure could be identified by cataloging public T cell receptors. Using immunosequencing, the study profiled T cell repertoires from about 620 subjects and related those repertoires to cytomegalovirus serostatus. Along with the approximately 700-subject first cohort, a separate validation cohort of around 120 different subjects was used. The study combined high-throughput TCR immunosequencing, statistical association of individual TCRs with disease status, and machine learning to predict cytomegalovirus infection status. In a later analysis, previously published TCR beta repertoires from hundreds of donors were re-analyzed and high-resolution HLA genotyping was added so that TCR occurrence patterns could be studied. Rather than drawing on any new phenotypic data, the later analysis identified candidate immune exposures from TCR beta sequences and the way those sequences occurred across donors. To decide whether each TCR beta V gene segment behaved as functional or pseudogenic, an earlier analysis of several hundred of the donors relied on high-throughput TCR beta sequencing. Donor age, sex, ethnicity and CMV serostatus were compiled alongside the repertoire data. A later genetic analysis took genome-wide SNP genotypes for 398 of the 666 donors and used that subset as a discovery cohort. All discovery cohort repertoires had been generated on a single sequencing platform. HLA typing included class I and class II loci at four-digit resolution. The number of donors typed differed by locus, with 629-630 for A, B, C, DRB1 and DQB1, roughly 550 for DQA1, 606 for DPA1, and roughly 450 for DPB1. Because of strong linkage in the cohort, roughly five DR-DQ haplotypes were treated as single units for association and clustering. On average, roughly 240,000 unique TCR beta nucleotide sequences were sequenced per donor among more than 350 genotyped donors of the cohort, with roughly 18% of those sequences being non-productive.

In total, roughly 670 healthy bone marrow donors made up the cohort. At the time of sampling, every cohort member was nominally healthy, though immune exposures that went unrecorded were likely present. The donor was CMV seronegative and belonged to the group of over 350 seronegative cohort members. Each donor provided a peripheral blood sample, and peripheral blood mononuclear cells were used for TCR beta sequencing. The Qiagen DNeasy Blood Extraction Kit was used to extract genomic DNA from the blood cell samples. The study at large found these results: In an earlier analysis of more than 500 of the donors, most TCR beta V segments appeared in productive rearrangements about 87% or about 30% of the time, broadly matching IMGT annotations. In a later genetic analysis, fewer N-insertions in productive TCRs were reported among donors in an Asian-associated ancestry cluster than the approximately 710-donor mean. The study listed 150 to 200 TCR beta chains as associated with cytomegalovirus. The sequencing pipeline was judged likely to have produced a cluster of highly shared sequence variants as a technical artifact. A later analysis associated 15,000 to 20,000 TCR beta sequences with specific HLA alleles at a false discovery rate of 0.05. In a later analysis, several top co-occurrence clusters were reported to appear linked to parvovirus B19, influenza, CMV and Epstein-Barr virus. The classifier was reported to diagnose cytomegalovirus status with high specificity and sensitivity in both the original cohort and the validation cohort. Compared with equally common non-associated chains, HLA-associated TCR beta chains in a later analysis were more clonally expanded and had lower generation probabilities. The cohort was sequenced for TCR beta chains only, and without alpha or paired-chain data the features that could be detected were limited. It was suggested by the authors that the approach could potentially be generalized to other disease states and immunological phenotypes. Sequencing depth was assumed to be roughly uniform across donors in the presence/absence analyses, though that assumption may not hold. A later genetic analysis associated a missense DCLRE1C variant with V-gene and J-gene trimming of TCR beta chains, and an independent cohort replicated the association. Assigning TCR associations to individual alleles was difficult when HLA alleles, especially DR and DQ, strongly co-occurred. Across donors, most TCR sequences were observed very rarely, whereas some public TCRs were present in many individuals. In a later analysis, the rate of TCR association differed among HLA loci, with DRB1 alleles having the most associated TCRs and HLA-C alleles having the fewest. A few of the identified cytomegalovirus-associated TCR beta chains were confirmed in vitro to be specific for cytomegalovirus antigens. Because HLA typing was missing for some donors at each locus, association tests included only the typed subset. The only immune exposure information available for the cohort was CMV serostatus. Over 15 rarely observed V segments, including chromosome 9 orphons, were excluded from the earlier analysis of about 610 of the donors because counts were too low. In a later analysis, most CMV-associated TCR beta chains were found to appear HLA-restricted, with HLA associations seemingly driven largely by CMV exposure. The 87-base-pair reads could not distinguish some IMGT-functional V segments, including TRBV6-2 and TRBV6-3, so those segments were excluded. A further reported finding was that TCR beta sequences accurately predicted the HLA-A and HLA-B alleles for most subjects in the first cohort. Linkage disequilibrium might explain the correlated functional status among segregating V segments, but an unknown experimental factor could not be ruled out.

This TCR derives from a man between 60 and 70 years old in good health and CMV-seronegative. The V and J genes are TRBV7-9 and TRBJ1-2; perhaps TRBD1 is the D gene, with 5 bases matching. The sample taken for sequencing was PBMCs. CDR3 reads: CASSLFLNMDIRKGYTF. In nucleotide form, the sequence is TGTGCCAGCAGCTTATTTTTAAATATGGACATACGAAAGGGCTACACCTTC.